This T cell receptor beta chain is from a study of T cell changes during pregnancy in multiple sclerosis. With regard to this clone: A junction end diverges from the germline sequence, so it may reflect a read error.

The CDR3 runs to 8 residues. Germline V gives CDR1 GTSNPN, CDR2 SVGIG (reference sequence). Clones were read by immunoSEQ multiplex PCR, and TCRdb kept only the in-frame ones, dropping some. The repertoire includes about 80,000 clones, about 92% of them detected once, and about 1.5% sits in the top ten. This chain links TRBV30 with TRBJ1-2, with a weak D call TRBD1 (6 bases). This sample comprised peripheral blood, obtained before pregnancy. The receptor's source is a female donor with multiple sclerosis, enrolled in a pregnancy study. CDR3 DNA sequence: TGTGCCTTGGCAGGGGATCGCTTC. It codes for CALAGDRF.